A single sample is the source of the 24 T cell receptor beta chains below, sequenced in a study of blood T cell repertoires in COVID-19 (dated by TCRdb to 2018 to 2021). The method was the immunoSEQ multiplex PCR assay. The source is immuneACCESS, and TCRdb retained only in-frame sequences with V and J called. Part of the clones is not carried over; for the studies checked, unresolved V genes explain less than half of this, and the remainder is unexplained. The table for this sample lists a few hundred thousand clones; 90% of them were counted only once. The top ten clones comprise approximately 4.3% of the sample. The sequenced material came from PBMCs or T cells enriched from blood (not recorded which). The receptors originated from a woman aged 18-29 years with acute COVID-19.

This clone occurred once. The CDR3 DNA reads TGCGCCAGCAGGACCACAACCACCCCAGGGTATTGGTACTATGGCTACACCTTC. Its protein is CASRTTTTPGYWYYGYTF. The rearrangement joins TRBV23-1 to TRBJ1-2, with D tentatively TRBD1 (5 bases). TRBV23-1 is labeled an ORF, and its function is uncertain. The CDR3 has 18 residues. The ends were cut back, 6 bases at V and 3 bases at J, with 26 bases in the middle.

This chain uses TRBV7-6 with TRBJ2-1, with D perhaps TRBD2 (6 bases). This CDR3 is built from 15 residues. V dropped 5 bases and J dropped 0 bases, with 11 bases sitting between them. The germline CDR1 and CDR2 sequences are SGHVS and FNYEAQ. Here the CDR3 DNA reads TGTGCCAGCAGCCTCGGGACTCCCTCCTACAATGAGCAGTTCTTC. Amino acid sequence: CASSLGTPSYNEQFF.

The rearrangement uses TRBV19 and TRBJ2-2; 12 bases match TRBD2. Germline V gene sequence: CDR1 LNHDA, CDR2 SQIVND (reference sequence). The CDR3 extends over 16 amino acids. J lost 2 bases, V lost 5 bases, and 3 bases had no gene match. The CDR3 nucleotides read TGTGCCAGTAGTGGAGGACTAGCGGGAAACACCGGGGAGCTGTTTTTT. It codes for CASSGGLAGNTGELFF.

This chain links TRBV20-1 with TRBJ2-4, with a weak D call TRBD1 (5 bases). From germline, CDR1 is DFQATT and CDR2 SNEGSKA (reference sequence). V lost 3 bases and J 8 bases, leaving 20 bases between the germline ends. This CDR3 is built from 15 residues. DNA of the CDR3: TGCAGTGCTAGTAGTGGGGCAGCAGGTGGTGACATTCAGTACTTC. This encodes CSASSGAAGGDIQYF.

This clone was observed a handful of times. This chain links TRBV10-1 with TRBJ1-5, with D unresolved. The V gene lost 2 bases and the J gene lost 3 bases, with 8 bases spanning the gap. The CDR3 is 14 residues long. Germline lookup yields CDR1 WNHNN and CDR2 SYGVQD (reference sequence). The CDR3, as DNA: TGCGCCAGCAGTGAGGAGGGATTCAATCAGCCCCAGCATTTT. This codes for CASSEEGFNQPQHF.

The rearrangement joins TRBV11-3 to TRBJ2-3, with D perhaps TRBD1 (5 bases). Germline V gives CDR1 SGHNT, CDR2 YENEEA. V was pared by 6 bases and J by 3 bases, with 13 bases between. The CDR3 covers 14 residues. The CDR3 reads CASSKTRGTDTQYF. The DNA of the CDR3 is TGTGCCAGCAGTAAAACAAGGGGAACAGATACGCAGTATTTT.

CDR3 in amino acids: CASRTVPSGYTF. Written as DNA, the CDR3 is TGTGCCAGCAGGACAGTTCCCAGCGGCTACACCTTC. J is TRBJ1-2 and V is TRBV9; possible D gene TRBD1, 5 bases. CDR3 length: 12 amino acids. Trimming shortened V by 5 bases and J by 8 bases, and 13 bases separated the two germline ends. Germline CDR1 reads SGDLS; CDR2 reads YYNGEE.

This chain links TRBV12-3 or TRBV12-4 with TRBJ1-5; TRBD1 might be the D (6 bases). This CDR3 has 13 residues. Trimming removed 3 bases from V and 4 bases from J, with 7 bases in between. The CDR3 loop is CASSFQGNQPQHF. Written as DNA, the CDR3 is TGTGCCAGCAGTTTTCAGGGGAATCAGCCCCAGCATTTT.

This chain links TRBV9 with TRBJ2-2, with D possibly TRBD1 on 7 matching bases. Trimming pared 1 base from V and 4 bases from J, leaving 14 bases between. CDR1 SGDLS and CDR2 YYNGEE come from the germline V gene. This CDR3 has 16 residues. CDR3 nucleotide sequence: TGTGCCAGCAGCGTATTAGGAGGGGGCAGCACCGGGGAGCTGTTTTTT. Encoded protein: CASSVLGGGSTGELFF.

The chain combines TRBV28 with TRBJ1-2, with 7 bases that match TRBD1. This CDR3 comprises 15 residues. The ends lost 6 bases at V and 6 bases at J; junction bases unmatched: 13. Germline loops: CDR1 MDHEN, CDR2 SYDVKM. CDR3 coding DNA: TGTGCCAGCAGCTCCCAGTCTACAGGGGAACATGGCTACACCTTC. It translates to CASSSQSTGEHGYTF.

There are a few counts of this clone. The V and J genes are TRBV18 and TRBJ2-7; possible D gene TRBD1, 5 bases. The CDR3 loop spans 14 amino acids. V gave up 5 bases and J gave up 0 bases, with 11 bases separating them. Germline CDR1 reads KGHSH; CDR2 reads LQKENI. This CDR3 is CASSADSSSYEQYF. The DNA for the CDR3 is TGTGCCAGCTCAGCCGACAGCAGCTCCTACGAGCAGTACTTC. Filled out from reference TRBV18 and TRBJ2-7, the complete variable domain reads NAGVMQNPRHLVRRRGQEARLRCSPMKGHSHVYWYRQLPEEGLKFMVYLQKENIIDESGMPKERFSAEFPKEGPSILRIQQVVRGDSAAYFCASSADSSSYEQYFGPGTRLTVT.

This rearrangement joins TRBV28 to TRBJ1-2, with 10 nucleotides matching TRBD1. V was clipped by 8 bases and J by 3 bases; unmatched bases: 9. The length of the CDR3 is 15 residues. The germline gives CDR1 MDHEN, CDR2 SYDVKM. The CDR3 DNA follows: TGTGCCAGCTGGAGGGACAGGGGTGGGTACTATGGCTACACCTTC. This encodes CASWRDRGGYYGYTF.

The V gene is TRBV5-1, the J gene TRBJ2-1, with TRBD1 matching over 8 bases. V lost 2 bases and J lost 6; bases outside the gene matches: 4. CDR3 length: 14 amino acids. Germline CDR1 SGHRS, CDR2 YFSETQ. CDR3 DNA sequence: TGCGCCAGCAGCTTCCGGGACAGGATCAATGAGCAGTTCTTC. Translation gives CASSFRDRINEQFF.

The CDR3 region has the DNA TGTGCCAGCAGTTACTCGAACGGGTCCCTCTACGAGCAGTACTTC. It codes for CASSYSNGSLYEQYF. The chain carries TRBV6-5 and TRBJ2-7; the D is unclear. This CDR3 region has 15 residues. V shed 0 bases and J shed 3 bases, with 12 bases lying between them. Germline V gene lookup returns CDR1 MNHEY and CDR2 SVGAGI.

The chain has TRBV6-1 and TRBJ1-2, with D possibly being TRBD1 (5 bases). The germline gives CDR1 MNHNS, CDR2 SASEGT. The CDR3 consists of 14 residues. With 4 bases removed from V and 8 bases from J, the gap between germline ends came to 17 bases. The CDR3 DNA reads as TGTGCCAGCAGTGGAGCCGGGGGGGAATGGGGCTACACCTTC. It specifies CASSGAGGEWGYTF.

In nucleotides, the CDR3 is TGCAGCGTTCGGTTCACTAGCGGGAGATCTGACATTCAGTACTTC. It specifies CSVRFTSGRSDIQYF. V and J are TRBV29-1 and TRBJ2-4; 11 bases fit TRBD2. Germline values: CDR1 SQVTM, CDR2 ANQGSEA. This CDR3 has 15 residues. V gave up 5 bases and J gave up 8 bases; unmatched junction bases: 11. The full variable domain, its missing parts supplied by reference TRBV29-1 and TRBJ2-4, is SAVISQKPSRDICQRGTSLTIQCQVDSQVTMMFWYRQQPGQSLTLIATANQGSEATYESGFVIDKFPISRPNLTFSTLTVSNMSPEDSSIYLCSVRFTSGRSDIQYFGAGTRLSVL.

The chain combines TRBV15 with TRBJ2-5; D might be TRBD2 (6 bases). CDR1 and CDR2 from the germline V gene are LNHNV and YYDKDF (reference sequence). The V gene lost 6 bases and the J gene lost 0 bases, with 11 bases spanning the gap. The CDR3 runs 14 residues. The CDR3 protein is CATRGSGYQETQYF. The CDR3 bases are TGTGCCACCAGGGGAAGCGGGTACCAAGAGACCCAGTACTTC.

V is TRBV7-3 and J is TRBJ1-6; tentative D call: TRBD1 (5 bases). Germline-derived CDR1 and CDR2 are SGHTA and FQGTGA. Trimming shortened V by 3 bases and J by 6 bases, and 15 bases separated the two germline ends. The CDR3 consists of 16 residues. The CDR3 protein is CASSLTERTSNSPLHF. CDR3 nucleotides: TGTGCCAGCAGCTTGACAGAGAGGACGAGTAATTCACCCCTCCACTTT.

A single count supports this clone. CDR3 bases: TGCGCCAGCAGCCAAGATAGGGGGCTCAAGTACGAGCAGTACTTC. Residues: CASSQDRGLKYEQYF. The chain joins TRBV4-1 to TRBJ2-7; 7 bases agree with TRBD1. The CDR3 extends over 15 amino acids. The germline V gene encodes CDR1 MGHRA and CDR2 YSYEKL. The V segment lost 0 bases and the J segment 4 bases; nucleotides outside the gene matches: 6.

The V and J genes are TRBV5-4 and TRBJ2-7; D is unresolved. This CDR3 comprises 14 residues. Trimming left V 0 bases short and J 0 bases short, with 7 bases between. Per germline, CDR1 SGHNT and CDR2 YYREEE (reference sequence). Here the CDR3 reads CASSLDTGSYEQYF. The CDR3 region has the DNA TGTGCCAGCAGCTTGGATACGGGCTCCTACGAGCAGTACTTC.

The rearrangement uses TRBV6-5 and TRBJ2-7; 7 nucleotides align to TRBD2. Germline V lookup: CDR1 MNHEY, CDR2 SVGAGI. The CDR3 has 15 residues. The trim removed 6 bases at V and 3 bases at J, leaving 11 bases unmatched. This CDR3 is CASSSREGGFYEQYF. For the CDR3, the DNA is TGTGCCAGCAGCTCGCGAGAGGGAGGGTTCTACGAGCAGTACTTC.

CDR3 loop: CASSIRGTRTDTQYF. DNA of the CDR3: TGTGCCAGTAGTATTCGAGGAACCCGCACAGATACGCAGTATTTT. V is TRBV19 and J is TRBJ2-3; D unclear. Trimming stripped 3 bases from V and 1 base from J, with 11 bases between. CDR1 and CDR2 from the germline V gene are LNHDA and SQIVND (reference sequence). CDR3 length: 15 residues.

Only one count was recorded for this clone. This rearrangement joins TRBV6-6 to TRBJ1-6; tentatively, D is TRBD1 (5 bases). V dropped 6 bases and J dropped 7 bases, with 13 bases sitting between them. The germline V gene has CDR1 MNHNY and CDR2 SVGAGI (reference sequence). CDR3 length equals 14 residues. The CDR3 here is CASSPAGGNSPLHF. CDR3 DNA sequence: TGTGCCAGCAGCCCCGCGGGGGGAAATTCACCCCTCCACTTT.

This chain connects TRBV6-1 to TRBJ1-2, with D perhaps TRBD1 (5 bases). Germline-derived CDR1 and CDR2 are MNHNS and SASEGT. CDR3 length equals 13 residues. Trimming shortened V by 3 bases and J by 4 bases, and 9 bases separated the two germline ends. CDR3 loop: CASSEQGSYGYTF. The CDR3 DNA follows: TGTGCCAGCAGTGAGCAGGGTAGCTATGGCTACACCTTC.